This TCR beta chain came from a study of blood T cell repertoires in COVID-19 (dated by TCRdb to 2019 to 2021). Background on the whole study: Samples from collaborators originated in the United States, Italy and Spain and spanned both the acute and convalescent phases of COVID-19. The material from the prospective study consisted of cDNA or gDNA derived from T cells, B-cell-depleted T cells, or PBMCs. The dataset comprised deeply sampled blood TCRbeta repertoires from subjects exposed to, actively infected with, or recovered from COVID-19. A freely available public database, intended as a resource for researchers studying the immune response to SARS-CoV-2, is where the repertoires were released. The samples were drawn from two sources: the first 160 participants of the ongoing ImmuneRACE study, and about 1,300 subjects contributed by 6 global collaborators. Nearly every sample came with metadata listing a de-identified subject ID, COVID-19 status, age in years and sex. Where available, HLA class I and class II types were obtained from metadata supplied by the sample provider rather than from assay-based typing.

What the work shows at the level of the full study, not this receptor alone: How much clinical and demographic metadata was included differed by source and by participant, and the metadata was provided uncurated.

One collaborating source in Seattle enrolled patients while the patients were actively infected and followed the patients over time throughout the course of disease. Whole blood was collected in K2EDTA tubes by collaborating institutions according to the institutions' own protocols. For TCRbeta analysis, collaborators shipped samples as frozen whole blood, isolated PBMCs, or DNA extracted from either of those sample types. A remark on this clone: Its antigen is not yet known. No much larger clonotype is one base removed from it; base qualities were not supplied.

TCRbeta CDR3 regions were amplified from genomic DNA using the immunoSEQ Assay, a bias-controlled multiplex PCR. Per the source publication's procedure: Within the assay, amplification of reference gene primers was used to estimate how many nucleated cells each sample contained. To quantify the absolute abundance of each unique TCRbeta CDR3 rearrangement, sequence reads were collapsed and filtered. For each sample, productive Simpson clonality was calculated by taking the square root of Simpson's diversity index across productive rearrangements. TCRdb provides this immuneACCESS table in a form limited to in-frame rearrangements. Some clones are lacking; in checked studies, under half of them reflect an unresolved V gene, and why the rest are absent is not known. For V, J and clone size, that table is used; D and trimming come from the DNA. Here the sample has almost 200,000 clones; roughly three quarters occur a single time. The ten largest clones represent 6% of the sample.

According to the germline V gene (reference sequence), CDR1 reads LNHNV and CDR2 reads YYDKDF. The CDR3 numbers 15 residues from cysteine through phenylalanine. The CDR3 DNA has 45 bases and is translated from base 1. V and J are trimmed by 5 bases and 6 bases, and the gene matches miss 9 bases of the junction. Material: peripheral blood. This sequence uses TRBV15 and TRBJ2-2; 7 middle bases align to TRBD1. The TCR sequence derives from a woman between 35 and 50 years old with COVID-19, enrolled during active disease. DNA sequence: TGTGCCACCAGCTTGGGCAGGGGGAGATCCGGGGAGCTGTTTTTT. Translated, this is CATSLGRGRSGELFF.